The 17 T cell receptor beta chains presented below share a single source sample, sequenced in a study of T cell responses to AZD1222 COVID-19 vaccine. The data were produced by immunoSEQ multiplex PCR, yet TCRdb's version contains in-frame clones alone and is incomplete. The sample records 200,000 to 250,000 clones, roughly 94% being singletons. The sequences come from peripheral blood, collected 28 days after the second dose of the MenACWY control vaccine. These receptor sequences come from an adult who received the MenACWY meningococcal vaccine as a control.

This CDR3 is CASSPGVSYNEQFF. The CDR3 nucleotides are TGCGCCAGCAGCCCGGGGGTCTCCTACAATGAGCAGTTCTTC. The V call is TRBV5-1, the J call TRBJ2-1; perhaps TRBD2 as D (6 bases). Germline V gene data show CDR1 as SGHRS and CDR2 as YFSETQ. The ends were cut back, 4 bases at V and 0 bases at J, with 8 bases in the middle. This CDR3 has 14 amino acids. The full variable domain, completed using reference TRBV5-1 and TRBJ2-1, is KAGVTQTPRYLIKTRGQQVTLSCSPISGHRSVSWYQQTPGQGLQFLFEYFSETQRNKGNFPGRFSGRQFSNSRSEMNVSTLELGDSALYLCASSPGVSYNEQFFGPGTRLTVL.

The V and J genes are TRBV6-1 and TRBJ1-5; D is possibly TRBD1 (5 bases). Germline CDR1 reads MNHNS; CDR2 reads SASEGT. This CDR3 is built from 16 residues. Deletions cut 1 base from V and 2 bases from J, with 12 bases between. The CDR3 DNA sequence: TGTGCCAGCAGTGAAGAAGAAGGGGCTGGCAATCAGCCCCAGCATTTT. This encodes CASSEEEGAGNQPQHF.

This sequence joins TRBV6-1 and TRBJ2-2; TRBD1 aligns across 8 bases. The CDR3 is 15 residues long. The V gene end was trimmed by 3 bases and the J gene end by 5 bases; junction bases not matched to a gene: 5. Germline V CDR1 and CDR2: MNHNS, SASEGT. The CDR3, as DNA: TGTGCCAGCAGTGATGGGACAGGCTGGACCGGGGAGCTGTTTTTT. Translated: CASSDGTGWTGELFF.

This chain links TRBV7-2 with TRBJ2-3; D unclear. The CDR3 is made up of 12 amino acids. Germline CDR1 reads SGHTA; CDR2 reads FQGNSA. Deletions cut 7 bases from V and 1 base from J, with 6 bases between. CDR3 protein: CASNFGTDTQYF. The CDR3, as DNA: TGTGCCAGCAATTTCGGCACAGATACGCAGTATTTT.

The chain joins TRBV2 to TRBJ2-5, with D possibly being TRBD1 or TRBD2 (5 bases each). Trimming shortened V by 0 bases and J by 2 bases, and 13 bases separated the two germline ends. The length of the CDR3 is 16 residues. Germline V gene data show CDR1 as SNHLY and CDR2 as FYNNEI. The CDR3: CASSEAPGTKQETQYF. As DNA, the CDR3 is TGTGCCAGCAGTGAAGCGCCCGGGACCAAGCAAGAGACCCAGTACTTC.

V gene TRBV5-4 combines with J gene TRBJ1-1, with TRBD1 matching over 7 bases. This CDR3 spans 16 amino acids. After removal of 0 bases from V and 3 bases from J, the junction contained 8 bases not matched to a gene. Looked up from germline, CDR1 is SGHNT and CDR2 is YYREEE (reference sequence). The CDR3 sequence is CASSLATGAMDTEAFF. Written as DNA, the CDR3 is TGTGCCAGCAGCTTGGCAACAGGGGCCATGGACACTGAAGCTTTCTTT.

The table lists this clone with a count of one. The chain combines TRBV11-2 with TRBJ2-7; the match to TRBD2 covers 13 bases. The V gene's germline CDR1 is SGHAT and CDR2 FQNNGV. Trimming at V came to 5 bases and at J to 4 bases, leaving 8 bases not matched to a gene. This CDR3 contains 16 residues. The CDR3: CASSHSGLAGVYEQYF. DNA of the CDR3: TGTGCCAGCAGCCATTCCGGACTAGCGGGAGTGTACGAGCAGTACTTC.

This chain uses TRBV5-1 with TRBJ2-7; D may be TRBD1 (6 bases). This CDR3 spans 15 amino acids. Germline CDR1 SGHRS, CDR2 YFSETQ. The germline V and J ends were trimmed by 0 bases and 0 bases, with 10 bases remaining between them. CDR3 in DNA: TGCGCCAGCAGCTTGGGTGGGGACAACTCCTACGAGCAGTACTTC. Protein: CASSLGGDNSYEQYF. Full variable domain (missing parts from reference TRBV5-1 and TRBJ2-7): KAGVTQTPRYLIKTRGQQVTLSCSPISGHRSVSWYQQTPGQGLQFLFEYFSETQRNKGNFPGRFSGRQFSNSRSEMNVSTLELGDSALYLCASSLGGDNSYEQYFGPGTRLTVT.

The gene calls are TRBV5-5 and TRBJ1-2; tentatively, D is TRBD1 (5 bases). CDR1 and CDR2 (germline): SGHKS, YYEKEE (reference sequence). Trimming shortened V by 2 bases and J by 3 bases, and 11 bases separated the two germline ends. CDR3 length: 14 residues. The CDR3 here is CASSFREPDYGYTF. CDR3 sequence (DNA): TGTGCCAGCAGCTTCAGGGAACCGGACTATGGCTACACCTTC.

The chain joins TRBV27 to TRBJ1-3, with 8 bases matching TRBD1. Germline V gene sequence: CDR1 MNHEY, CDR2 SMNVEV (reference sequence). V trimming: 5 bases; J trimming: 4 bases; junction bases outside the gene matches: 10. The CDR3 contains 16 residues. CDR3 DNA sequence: TGTGCCAGCAGTCCCTGGGACAGGACGTCAGGAAACACCATATATTTT. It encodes CASSPWDRTSGNTIYF.

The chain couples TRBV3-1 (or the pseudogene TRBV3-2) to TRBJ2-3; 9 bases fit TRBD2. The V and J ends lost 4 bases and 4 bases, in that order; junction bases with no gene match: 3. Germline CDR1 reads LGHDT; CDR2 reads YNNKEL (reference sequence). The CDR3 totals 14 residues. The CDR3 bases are TGTGCCAGCAGCCGGCGGGGGGGCCCAGATACGCAGTATTTT. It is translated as CASSRRGGPDTQYF.

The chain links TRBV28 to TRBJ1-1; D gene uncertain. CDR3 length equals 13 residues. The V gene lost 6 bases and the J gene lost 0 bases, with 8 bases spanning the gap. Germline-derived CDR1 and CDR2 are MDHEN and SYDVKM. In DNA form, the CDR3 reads TGTGCCAGCAGATTTAACGTGAACACTGAAGCTTTCTTT. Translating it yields CASRFNVNTEAFF.

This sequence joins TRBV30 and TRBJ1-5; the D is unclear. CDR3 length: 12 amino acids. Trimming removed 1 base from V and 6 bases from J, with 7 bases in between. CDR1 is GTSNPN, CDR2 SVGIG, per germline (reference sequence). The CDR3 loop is CAWSGGIQPQHF. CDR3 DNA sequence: TGTGCCTGGAGTGGAGGGATTCAGCCCCAGCATTTT.

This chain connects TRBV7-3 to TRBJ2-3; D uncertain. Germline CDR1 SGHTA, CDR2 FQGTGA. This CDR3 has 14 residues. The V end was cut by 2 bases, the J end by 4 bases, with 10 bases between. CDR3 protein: CASSLQAGADTQYF. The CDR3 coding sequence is TGTGCCAGCAGCTTACAGGCTGGGGCAGATACGCAGTATTTT.

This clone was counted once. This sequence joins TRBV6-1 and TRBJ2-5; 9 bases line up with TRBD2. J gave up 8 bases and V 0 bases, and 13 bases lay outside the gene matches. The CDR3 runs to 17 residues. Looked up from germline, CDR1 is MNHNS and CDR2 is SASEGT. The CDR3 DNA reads TGTGCCAGCAGTGAAGCACGGAGCCTCGGCGGGAGGGCCACCCAGTACTTC. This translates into CASSEARSLGGRATQYF.

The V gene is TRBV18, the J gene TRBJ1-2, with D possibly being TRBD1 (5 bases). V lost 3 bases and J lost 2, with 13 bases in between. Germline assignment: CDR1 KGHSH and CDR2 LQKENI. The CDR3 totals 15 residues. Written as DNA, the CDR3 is TGTGCCAGCTCACCTGAAGGGGTCGGAAACTATGGCTACACCTTC. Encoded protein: CASSPEGVGNYGYTF.

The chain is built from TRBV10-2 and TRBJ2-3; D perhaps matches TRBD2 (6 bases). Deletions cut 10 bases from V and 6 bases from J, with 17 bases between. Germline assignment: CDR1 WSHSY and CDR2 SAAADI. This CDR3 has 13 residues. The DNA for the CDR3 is TGCGCCACCACTAATCTGGAGGGCGATACGCAGTATTTT. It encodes CATTNLEGDTQYF.